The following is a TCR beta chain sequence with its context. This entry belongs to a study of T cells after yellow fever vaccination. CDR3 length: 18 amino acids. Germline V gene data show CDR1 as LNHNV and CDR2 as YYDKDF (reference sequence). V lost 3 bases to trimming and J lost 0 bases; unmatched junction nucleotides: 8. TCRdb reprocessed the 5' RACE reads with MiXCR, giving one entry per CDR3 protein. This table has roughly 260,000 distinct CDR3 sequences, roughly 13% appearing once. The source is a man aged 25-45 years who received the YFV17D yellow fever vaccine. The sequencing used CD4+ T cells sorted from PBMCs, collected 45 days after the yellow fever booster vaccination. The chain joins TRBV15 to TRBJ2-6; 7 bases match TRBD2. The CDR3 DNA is TGTGCCACCAGCAGGTCGGCGGGGGTGCACTCTGGGGCCAACGTCCTGACTTTC. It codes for CATSRSAGVHSGANVLTF.